The TCR beta chain described here comes from a study of blood T cell repertoires in COVID-19. The overall study: The analysed material was cDNA or gDNA that came from T cells, B-cell-depleted T cells, or PBMCs.

TCRdb keeps only in-frame clones here, not all; method: immunoSEQ multiplex PCR. The sample records roughly 220,000 clones, 75% to 90% being singletons. The germline V gene has CDR1 LGHNA and CDR2 YNFKEQ. The ends were cut back, 4 bases at V and 3 bases at J, with 13 bases in the middle. The CDR3 runs 15 residues. This clone came up once. This receptor was taken from a woman between 18 and 29 years old in a cohort exposed to, infected with or recovered from COVID-19 (not recorded which). The chain joins TRBV4-2 to TRBJ1-5, with a tentative D call TRBD1 (6 bases). The material sequenced was PBMCs or T cells enriched from blood (not recorded which). CDR3 loop: CASSPGGRDNQPQHF. The CDR3 nucleotides read TGTGCCAGCAGCCCGGGGGGCAGGGACAATCAGCCCCAGCATTTT.